This T cell receptor (beta chain) was identified in a study of blood T cell repertoires in COVID-19. Original processing notes: For nucleated cells, counts were estimated from reference gene primer amplification. Only in-frame clones appear in the TCRdb table, and some are missing; sequencing was by immunoSEQ multiplex PCR. For V, J and clone size, that table is used; D and trimming come from the DNA. The table includes about 210,000 clones, 81% detected once. V shed 4 bases and J 3 bases; nucleotides not matched to a gene: 7. The germline CDR1 and CDR2 sequences are SGHRS and YFSETQ. The CDR3 runs to 15 residues.

The specimen was PBMCs or T cells enriched from blood (not recorded which). The origin of this receptor is a woman in her fifties or sixties with acute COVID-19. This chain links TRBV5-1 with TRBJ2-7; 10 nucleotides agree with TRBD1. CDR3 region: CASSVSGTGDYEQYF. The CDR3 region has the DNA TGCGCCAGCAGCGTATCCGGGACAGGGGACTACGAGCAGTACTTC.